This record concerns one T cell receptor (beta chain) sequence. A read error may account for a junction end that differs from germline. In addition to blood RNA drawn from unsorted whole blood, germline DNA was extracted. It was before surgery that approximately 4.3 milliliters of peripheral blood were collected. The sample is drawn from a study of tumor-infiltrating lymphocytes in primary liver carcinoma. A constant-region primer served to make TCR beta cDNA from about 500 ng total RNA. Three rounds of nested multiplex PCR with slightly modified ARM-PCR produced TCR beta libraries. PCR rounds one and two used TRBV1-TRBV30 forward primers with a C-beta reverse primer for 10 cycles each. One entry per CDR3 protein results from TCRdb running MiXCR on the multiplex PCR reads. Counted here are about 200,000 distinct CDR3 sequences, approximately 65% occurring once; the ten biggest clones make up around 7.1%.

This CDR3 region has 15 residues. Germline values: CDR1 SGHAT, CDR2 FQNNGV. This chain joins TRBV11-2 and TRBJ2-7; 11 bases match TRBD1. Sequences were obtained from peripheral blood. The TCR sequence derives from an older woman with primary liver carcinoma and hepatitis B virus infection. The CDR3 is CAGSLEDRGHGEQYF. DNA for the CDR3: TGTGCCGGCAGCTTAGAGGACAGGGGGCATGGCGAGCAGTACTTC.